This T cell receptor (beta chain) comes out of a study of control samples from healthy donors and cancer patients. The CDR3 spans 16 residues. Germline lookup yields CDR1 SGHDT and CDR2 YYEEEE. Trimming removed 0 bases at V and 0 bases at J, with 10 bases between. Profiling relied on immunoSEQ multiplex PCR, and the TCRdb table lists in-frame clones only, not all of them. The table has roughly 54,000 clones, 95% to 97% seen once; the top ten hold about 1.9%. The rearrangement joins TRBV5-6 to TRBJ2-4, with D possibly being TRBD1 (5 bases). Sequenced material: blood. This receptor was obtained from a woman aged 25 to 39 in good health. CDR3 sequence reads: CASSLAGPLAKNIQYF. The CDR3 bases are TGTGCCAGCAGCTTGGCAGGGCCCCTAGCCAAAAACATTCAGTACTTC.